Each of the 24 T cell receptor beta chains below was sequenced from the same sample in a study of T cell repertoires in cytomegalovirus infection. TCRdb reprocessed the reads via MiXCR and lists one record per CDR3 protein. Of 250,000 to 350,000 distinct CDR3 sequences in the sample, 20% to 30% were seen once. Input material: PBMCs. These receptors were taken from a human donor in good health (CMV status not recorded). Some clones in this sample may be carry-over from other donors' samples.

This clonotype was counted at least ten times. The rearrangement uses TRBV7-2 and TRBJ1-6; tentative D call: TRBD1 (6 bases). V gave up 6 bases and J gave up 4 bases, with 7 bases separating them. In germline, CDR1 is SGHTA, CDR2 FQGNSA. This CDR3 has 13 amino acids. CDR3 in amino acids: CASRTGYNSPLHF. The CDR3 DNA reads TGTGCCAGCAGAACAGGGTATAATTCACCCCTCCACTTT.

This clonotype turned up a few times. V gene TRBV5-5 combines with J gene TRBJ2-1; TRBD1 is a possible D gene (5 bases). The CDR3 is 13 residues long. Germline-derived CDR1 and CDR2 are SGHKS and YYEKEE (reference sequence). Deletions cut 4 bases from V and 4 bases from J, with 9 bases between. The chain's CDR3 is CASSVTGYNEQFF. The CDR3 nucleotides read TGTGCCAGCAGCGTAACAGGTTACAATGAGCAGTTCTTC.

V usage is TRBV7-9 and J usage is TRBJ2-2; 8 nucleotides match TRBD1. The trim removed 2 bases at V and 2 bases at J, leaving 10 bases unmatched. CDR3 length: 18 amino acids. The germline V gene encodes CDR1 SEHNR and CDR2 FQNEAQ (reference sequence). The CDR3 sequence is CASSLRAGGLENTGELFF. The DNA of the CDR3 is TGTGCCAGCAGCTTACGGGCAGGGGGCCTCGAAAACACCGGGGAGCTGTTTTTT.

This clonotype was seen a handful of times. The rearrangement uses TRBV19 and TRBJ1-4; 10 bases are a match to TRBD1. Germline assignment: CDR1 LNHDA and CDR2 SQIVND (reference sequence). Losses at the gene ends were 3 bases for V and 8 bases for J; bases not matched to a gene: 6. The CDR3 length is 15 residues. CDR3 amino acids: CASSMIGQGGEKLFF. CDR3 in DNA: TGTGCCAGTAGTATGATCGGACAGGGGGGCGAAAAACTGTTTTTT. Variable domain in full (rest from reference TRBV19 and TRBJ1-4): DGGITQSPKYLFRKEGQNVTLSCEQNLNHDAMYWYRQDPGQGLRLIYYSQIVNDFQKGDIAEGYSVSREKKESFPLTVTSAQKNPTAFYLCASSMIGQGGEKLFFGSGTQLSVL.

This clonotype was observed many times. V and J are TRBV7-6 and TRBJ2-2; 11 bases line up with TRBD1. The CDR3 extends over 14 amino acids. The V and J ends lost 9 bases and 7 bases, in that order; junction bases with no gene match: 7. Germline-derived CDR1 and CDR2 are SGHVS and FNYEAQ. The CDR3 sequence: CASGQGAKIGELFF. The CDR3 nucleotides are TGTGCCAGTGGACAGGGGGCGAAGATCGGGGAGCTGTTTTTT.

This chain joins TRBV28 and TRBJ2-7; 8 bases line up with TRBD2. The CDR3 loop spans 14 amino acids. J lost 4 bases, V lost 7 bases, and 9 bases had no gene match. The germline V gene has CDR1 MDHEN and CDR2 SYDVKM. In DNA, the CDR3 is TGTGCCAGCACCTTACTAGCGGTGAGGTACGAGCAGTACTTC. Protein product: CASTLLAVRYEQYF.

As for this clonotype: An end of the junction does not agree with germline; a read error may underlie this. This rearrangement joins TRBV15 to TRBJ2-1; D is unclear. This CDR3 comprises 16 residues. Per the germline V gene, CDR1 is LNHNV and CDR2 is YYDKDF (reference sequence). CDR3 nucleotides: TGTGCCACCAGTAGAGGATTGAGGCCGGAGAACAATGAGCAGTTCTTC. Translated: CATSRGLRPENNEQFF.

The rearrangement links TRBV28 to TRBJ2-6, with 8 bases matching TRBD1. Germline V CDR1 and CDR2: MDHEN, SYDVKM. The V segment lost 4 bases and the J segment 4 bases; nucleotides outside the gene matches: 6. CDR3 length equals 16 residues. CDR3 nucleotide sequence: TGTGCCAGCAGTTCCCCAGGGGGCAGGGGGGCCAACGTCCTGACTTTC. Residues: CASSSPGGRGANVLTF.

This clonotype came up many times. This chain joins TRBV7-2 and TRBJ2-1, with TRBD1 as a possible D gene (6 bases). V was cut by 5 bases and J by 6 bases, with 8 bases left in between. CDR1 is SGHTA and CDR2 is FQGNSA in the germline V gene. The CDR3 is 12 amino acids. The CDR3 bases are TGTGCCAGCAGCCGAGGGGGCAATGAGCAGTTCTTC. Its protein is CASSRGGNEQFF.

This clonotype appeared many times. The chain links TRBV5-5 to TRBJ2-2, with D tentatively TRBD2 (6 bases). This CDR3 has 15 amino acids. From germline, CDR1 is SGHKS and CDR2 YYEKEE (reference sequence). V lost 4 bases and J lost 3, with 13 bases in between. The CDR3 region has the DNA TGTGCCAGCAGCGGAGGGGCGGAGTACACCGGGGAGCTGTTTTTT. Translating it yields CASSGGAEYTGELFF.

This chain connects TRBV29-1 to TRBJ2-3; no firm D call. CDR1 is SQVTM and CDR2 is ANQGSEA in the germline V gene. This CDR3 comprises 14 residues. V was clipped by 7 bases and J by 4 bases, with 18 bases between them. The CDR3, as DNA: TGCAGCGGCGGATGGCCAGAGTTCGCAGATACGCAGTATTTT. Residues: CSGGWPEFADTQYF.

The CDR3 region is CASSISSSYNEQFF. In nucleotides, the CDR3 is TGTGCCAGTAGTATTAGCAGCTCCTACAATGAGCAGTTCTTC. This rearrangement joins TRBV19 to TRBJ2-1; no definite D call. CDR3 size: 14 residues. In germline, CDR1 is LNHDA, CDR2 SQIVND (reference sequence). Trimming pared 3 bases from V and 0 bases from J, leaving 6 bases between.

This clonotype was recorded a few times. V usage is TRBV20-1 and J usage is TRBJ1-2, with no clear D. Trimming removed 3 bases at V and 6 bases at J, with 5 bases between. This CDR3 contains 10 residues. The V gene's germline CDR1 is DFQATT and CDR2 SNEGSKA (reference sequence). CDR3 loop: CSASINGYTF. CDR3 sequence (DNA): TGCAGTGCTAGTATTAATGGCTACACCTTC.

A few counts support this clonotype. V and J are TRBV7-2 and TRBJ2-7; D is possibly TRBD1 (6 bases). In germline, CDR1 is SGHTA, CDR2 FQGNSA. The CDR3 is 13 residues long. The V end lost 5 bases, the J end lost 5 bases, and 13 bases lay between the germline ends. The CDR3: CASSGRQAHEQYF. The DNA for the CDR3 is TGTGCCAGCAGCGGCCGACAGGCCCACGAGCAGTACTTC.

To note about this clonotype: Compared with germline, one end of the junction differs, possibly owing to a read error. In DNA form, the CDR3 reads TGTGCCAGCAGCTTCCACCCAGGCAGGCGCAATCAGCCCCAGCATTTT. Translation: CASSFHPGRRNQPQHF. This sequence joins TRBV5-3 and TRBJ1-5; D unresolved. TRBV5-3 carries the ORF label, with uncertain function. This CDR3 has 16 amino acids.

The chain joins TRBV4-1 to TRBJ2-1; D gene uncertain. Germline assignment: CDR1 MGHRA and CDR2 YSYEKL. V lost 1 base and J lost 2, with 12 bases in between. The CDR3 consists of 16 residues. The CDR3 nucleotides are TGCGCCAGCAGCCAAGGTCCGGGCTCTGCCTACAATGAGCAGTTCTTC. This gives the protein CASSQGPGSAYNEQFF.

This clonotype occurred many times. The rearrangement links TRBV28 to TRBJ2-7, with TRBD1 matching over 12 bases. The germline V gene encodes CDR1 MDHEN and CDR2 SYDVKM. J gave up 7 bases and V 3 bases, and 10 bases lay outside the gene matches. The length of the CDR3 is 16 residues. Written as DNA, the CDR3 is TGTGCCAGCAGTTTGCCCCCGGGACAGGGGGCCTTGGAGCAGTACTTC. Translating it yields CASSLPPGQGALEQYF.

This clonotype has only a few counts. V usage is TRBV20-1 and J usage is TRBJ1-1, with 10 bases lining up with TRBD1. Germline V lookup: CDR1 DFQATT, CDR2 SNEGSKA (reference sequence). V shed 3 bases, J shed 10 bases, and the junction held 8 bases outside the gene matches. CDR3 length: 13 residues. The CDR3 spells CSASPAGQGLAFF. CDR3 in DNA: TGCAGTGCTAGCCCCGCGGGACAGGGGTTAGCTTTCTTT.

This clonotype appeared many times. The chain employs TRBV7-2 and TRBJ1-4, with TRBD1 identical over 9 bases. The germline gives CDR1 SGHTA, CDR2 FQGNSA. This CDR3 has 14 residues. V shed 5 bases and J 7 bases; nucleotides not matched to a gene: 5. In nucleotides, the CDR3 is TGTGCCAGCAGCCGGGGACAGGGCTCTGAAAAACTGTTTTTT. It is translated as CASSRGQGSEKLFF.

This clonotype was seen repeatedly, ten times or more. The chain combines TRBV7-2 with TRBJ2-7; TRBD2 agrees at 9 bases. This CDR3 spans 18 amino acids. V lost 2 bases to trimming and J lost 2 bases; unmatched junction nucleotides: 13. Germline V gene data show CDR1 as SGHTA and CDR2 as FQGNSA. Written as DNA, the CDR3 is TGTGCCAGCAGCTTACAGGGGATTCTTAGCGGGAGTCCCTACGAGCAGTACTTC. Translating it yields CASSLQGILSGSPYEQYF.

This clonotype was detected a few times. The CDR3 is CASSLVSSPGYEQYF. The CDR3 nucleotides are TGTGCCAGCAGCTTAGTGTCCTCTCCGGGCTACGAGCAGTACTTC. The rearrangement uses TRBV7-9 and TRBJ2-7; D not resolved. Trimming removed 1 base at V and 3 bases at J, with 13 bases between. Looked up from germline, CDR1 is SEHNR and CDR2 is FQNEAQ (reference sequence). The CDR3 covers 15 residues.

This clonotype was seen repeatedly, ten times or more. The CDR3 here is CASSFRVDTQYF. DNA of the CDR3: TGTGCCAGCAGCTTTCGTGTGGATACGCAGTATTTT. The rearrangement joins TRBV7-2 to TRBJ2-3; D remains ambiguous. V was pared by 3 bases and J by 6 bases, with 7 bases between. Per germline, CDR1 SGHTA and CDR2 FQGNSA. CDR3 size: 12 residues.

This clonotype has just a few counts. This chain joins TRBV12-3 or TRBV12-4 and TRBJ2-1; D gene unclear. V was pared by 7 bases and J by 0 bases, with 19 bases between. This CDR3 spans 17 amino acids. In DNA, the CDR3 is TGTGCCAGCACCTTTGCCATGGCGCAGAGCTCCTACAATGAGCAGTTCTTC. Its protein is CASTFAMAQSSYNEQFF.

This clonotype was seen repeatedly, ten times or more. This chain links TRBV7-8 with TRBJ1-6; D unclear. The CDR3 runs 18 residues. Trimming left V 1 base short and J 0 bases short, with 13 bases between. Germline V gene data show CDR1 as SGHVS and CDR2 as FQNEAQ. The chain's CDR3 is CASSLGDIRSSYNSPLHF. Here the CDR3 DNA reads TGTGCCAGCAGCTTAGGAGACATTAGGAGCTCCTATAATTCACCCCTCCACTTT.